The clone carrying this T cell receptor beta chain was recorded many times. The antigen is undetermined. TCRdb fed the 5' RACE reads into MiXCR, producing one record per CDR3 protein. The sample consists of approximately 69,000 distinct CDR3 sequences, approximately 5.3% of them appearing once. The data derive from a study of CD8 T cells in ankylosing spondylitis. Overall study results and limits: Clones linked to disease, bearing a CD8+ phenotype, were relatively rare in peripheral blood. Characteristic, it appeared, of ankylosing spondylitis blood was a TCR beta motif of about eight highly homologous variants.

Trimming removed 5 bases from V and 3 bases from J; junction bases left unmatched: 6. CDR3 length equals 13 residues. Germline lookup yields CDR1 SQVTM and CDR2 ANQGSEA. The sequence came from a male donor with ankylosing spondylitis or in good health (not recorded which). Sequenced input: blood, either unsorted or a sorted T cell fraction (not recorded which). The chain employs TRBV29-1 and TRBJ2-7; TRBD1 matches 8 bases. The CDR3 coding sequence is TGCAGCGTTTCTAAGACAGGGGTCTACGAGCAGTACTTC. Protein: CSVSKTGVYEQYF.